This T cell receptor (beta chain) comes out of a study of CD8+ T cells in alopecia areata. Study-wide background: People stayed on tofacitinib for 6 to 18 months, then stopped the drug for 6 months. Study-level points and caveats: Tofacitinib produced a significant decrease in scalp clonality and in expanded CD8+ clones among the top 100.

cDNA reverse transcribed from extracted RNA served as the sequencing template. This table comes from immunoSEQ multiplex PCR, and its TCRdb copy is limited to in-frame clones, with some not included. The sample includes about 190,000 clones, around three fifths of them seen just once. Comment on this clone: What it binds is not known.

Trimming shortened V by 0 bases and J by 2 bases, and 5 bases separated the two germline ends. Germline lookup yields CDR1 LGHNA and CDR2 YNFKEQ. CDR3 size: 14 residues. The treatment: oral pan-JAK inhibitor, 5-10 mg twice daily. Sorting from PBMCs produced CD4+ and CD8+ T cells. The material sequenced was CD4+ T cells sorted from blood, taken at week 4, from a patient treated with tofacitinib. This sequence joins TRBV4-2 and TRBJ1-5; D not certain. The sequence came from a human donor with alopecia areata. This CDR3 reads CASSQDGRNQPQHF. CDR3 coding DNA: TGTGCCAGCAGCCAAGATGGCCGCAATCAGCCCCAGCATTTT.